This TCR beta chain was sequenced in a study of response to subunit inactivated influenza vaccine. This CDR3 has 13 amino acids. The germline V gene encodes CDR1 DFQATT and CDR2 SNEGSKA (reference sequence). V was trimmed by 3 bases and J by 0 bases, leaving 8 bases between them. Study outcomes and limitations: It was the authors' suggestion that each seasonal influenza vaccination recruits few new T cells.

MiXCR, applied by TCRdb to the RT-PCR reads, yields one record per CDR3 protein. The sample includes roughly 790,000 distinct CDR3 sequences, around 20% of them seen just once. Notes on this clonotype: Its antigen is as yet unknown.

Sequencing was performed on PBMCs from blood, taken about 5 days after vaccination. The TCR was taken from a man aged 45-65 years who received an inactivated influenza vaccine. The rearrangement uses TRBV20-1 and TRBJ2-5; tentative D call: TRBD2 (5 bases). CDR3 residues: CSASARDQETQYF. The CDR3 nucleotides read TGCAGTGCTAGTGCGAGGGACCAAGAGACCCAGTACTTC.